This TCR beta chain was found in a study of OX40 agonist ivuxolimab in advanced cancers. Study information: Participants averaged roughly 60 years of age (range roughly 23 to 90) and were 82.7% male. Eligibility admitted prior anti-PD-1, anti-PD-L1 or anti-CTLA-4 therapy; around 38% had some. A partial response was reached by three patients: one with hepatocellular carcinoma and two with cutaneous melanoma.

The CDR3 length is 14 residues. The V end lost 0 bases, the J end lost 2 bases, and 7 bases lay between the germline ends. Germline-derived CDR1 and CDR2 are GTSNPN and SVGIG (reference sequence). A single count supports this clone. The data were produced by immunoSEQ multiplex PCR, yet TCRdb's version contains in-frame clones alone and is incomplete. The sample lists about 77,000 clones; around four fifths were seen once. The V gene is TRBV30, the J gene TRBJ2-2; the D gene is possibly TRBD2 (5 bases). Material: CD4+ or CD8+ T cells sorted from blood, obtained in a trial of the OX40 agonist ivuxolimab. The receptor was isolated from an adult with an advanced solid tumor such as melanoma, head and neck, liver or kidney cancer. CDR3 sequence (DNA): TGTGCCTGGAGTGTGGGAGTAAACACCGGGGAGCTGTTTTTT. Translated: CAWSVGVNTGELFF.